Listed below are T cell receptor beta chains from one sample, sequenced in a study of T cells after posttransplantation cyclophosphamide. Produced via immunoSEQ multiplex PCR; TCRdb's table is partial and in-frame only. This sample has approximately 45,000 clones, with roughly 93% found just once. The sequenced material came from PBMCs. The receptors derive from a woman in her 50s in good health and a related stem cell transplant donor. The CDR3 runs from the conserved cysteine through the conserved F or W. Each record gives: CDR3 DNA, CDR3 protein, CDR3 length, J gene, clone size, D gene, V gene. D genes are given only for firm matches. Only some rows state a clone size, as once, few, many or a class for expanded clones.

TGTGCCAGCAGCTTAAGTCCCGGACTACCCGGGGCAGATACGCAGTATTTT	CASSLSPGLPGADTQYF	17	TRBJ2-3	.	.	TRBV11-2
TGTGCCAGCAGAACTACGATGAACACTGAAGCTTTCTTT	CASRTTMNTEAFF	13	TRBJ1-1	.	.	TRBV6-6
TGTGCCAGCAGCCTTGGGGCCTACTCCTACGAGCAGTACTTC	CASSLGAYSYEQYF	14	TRBJ2-7	once	.	TRBV9
TGTGCCAGCAGCTGGACCGGGACAGGGGCCGGCGGGGAGCTGTTTTTT	CASSWTGTGAGGELFF	16	TRBJ2-2	.	TRBD1	TRBV6-6
TGTGCCAGCAGCTTGAAGGGGTACGAGCAGTACTTC	CASSLKGYEQYF	12	TRBJ2-7	.	.	TRBV5-5
TGTGCCAGCAGACGACTAGCGGGAGACTCATACAATGAGCAGTTCTTC	CASRRLAGDSYNEQFF	16	TRBJ2-1	.	TRBD2	TRBV6-6
TGTGCCAGCAGTTTCACAGGGAACACTGAAGCTTTCTTT	CASSFTGNTEAFF	13	TRBJ1-1	.	.	TRBV5-5
TGTGCCAGCAGTCCCGGGACTCCCGGGGAGACCCAGTACTTC	CASSPGTPGETQYF	14	TRBJ2-5	.	.	TRBV9
TGTGCCAGCAGCTTGAGAGGGGGCATATCAAATGGCTACACCTTC	CASSLRGGISNGYTF	15	TRBJ1-2	.	TRBD1	TRBV5-4
TGCGCCAGCAGCCAAGTCTGGCCACGGAGGAATGAAAAACTGTTTTTT	CASSQVWPRRNEKLFF	16	TRBJ1-4	.	.	TRBV4-1
TGTGCCAGCAGCAAGCCGGGACTCAACAATGAGCAGTTCTTC	CASSKPGLNNEQFF	14	TRBJ2-1	.	.	TRBV7-2
TGTGCCAGCAGCTTAGGGACAGCGAACACCGGGGAGCTGTTTTTT	CASSLGTANTGELFF	15	TRBJ2-2	.	.	TRBV7-6
TGTGCCAGTAGTATAGATCTATCCGGAGTGGTTACTGAAAAACTGTTTTTT	CASSIDLSGVVTEKLFF	17	TRBJ1-4	.	.	TRBV19
TGCAGCGTCGGGAATGGACTCCCTTACAATGAGCAGTTCTTC	CSVGNGLPYNEQFF	14	TRBJ2-1	.	.	TRBV29-1
TGTGCCAGTAGAGTCGACCGGGACTTTAACAATGAGCAGTTCTTC	CASRVDRDFNNEQFF	15	TRBJ2-1	.	.	TRBV19
TGCGCCAGCAGCTTGGATGGGAACCCTGGCGGGGAGCAGTACTTC	CASSLDGNPGGEQYF	15	TRBJ2-7	.	.	TRBV5-1
TGTGCCAGCAGCATGGGCGCCGATCAGCCCCAGCATTTT	CASSMGADQPQHF	13	TRBJ1-5	.	.	TRBV7-9
TGCGCCAGCAGCGGGGACAGGTCGTACCAAGAGACCCAGTACTTC	CASSGDRSYQETQYF	15	TRBJ2-5	.	TRBD1	TRBV5-1
TGTGCCAGCAGCTTCGGCAGGGGAGAGACCCAGTACTTC	CASSFGRGETQYF	13	TRBJ2-5	.	.	TRBV7-8
TGCGCCAGCAGCTTGGAACGGGGTACGGAGGCTTTCTTT	CASSLERGTEAFF	13	TRBJ1-1	.	.	TRBV5-1
TGTGCCAGCAGCCCAACTAGGACCAATGAGCAGTTCTTC	CASSPTRTNEQFF	13	TRBJ2-1	.	.	TRBV7-8
TGCGCCAGCAGTCAAACCAGGACTAGCGGGCGGACCTACAATGAGCAGTTCTTC	CASSQTRTSGRTYNEQFF	18	TRBJ2-1	.	TRBD2	TRBV5-1
TGTGCCAGTAGTTCATACTCCGGGACAGGGGGTGGCTACACCTTC	CASSSYSGTGGGYTF	15	TRBJ1-2	.	TRBD1	TRBV19
TGTGCCAGCAGTGAAACGGGGGGACTCAATTCACCCCTCCACTTT	CASSETGGLNSPLHF	15	TRBJ1-6	.	.	TRBV25-1
TGTGCCAGCTCACCAGAGACAGAAATTCAGCCCCAGCATTTT	CASSPETEIQPQHF	14	TRBJ1-5	.	.	TRBV18
TGCAGCGTTGGTGCGGGGAGGGAGGGATATGGCTACACCTTC	CSVGAGREGYGYTF	14	TRBJ1-2	.	.	TRBV29-1